The entry below describes one T cell receptor (beta chain). Only a few counts were recorded for this clone. Its antigen specificity is not known. The sample holds no much larger clone one base away, and base qualities are not on file. No treatment had been received by any patient before thyroid surgery. Using T-cell receptor beta sequencing, the study looked back at clinical samples from patients collected from about 2011 to 2018. This sample is part of a study of metastatic and nonmetastatic thyroid tumors (dated by TCRdb to 2018 to 2021). Study-level background: Repertoires were compared across peripheral blood and tumor or nodule tissue samples from malignant and benign thyroid patients.

The library was built by means of PCR. Sequencing instrument: Illumina HiSeq 4000. The TCR beta-chain CDR3 region of each patient was profiled by high-throughput sequencing. Turning to the authors' computational methods: CDR3 differences across clinicopathological groups were used to build a classifier for discriminating distant-metastatic papillary thyroid cancer patients. The Shannon index was used to assess repertoire diversity, and the Morisita-Horn index was used to assess tumor-blood repertoire similarity. Through fastp at Q25 and MiXCR, TCRdb rebuilt clones from the public reads, retaining in-frame beta chains. These V and J calls originate from TCRdb's pipeline instead of the authors' own analysis. The sample table records tens of thousands of clones; around 33% of these occur just once. 16% of the sample lies in the top ten. Overall study results and their limits: In both blood and tumor samples, malignant tumors were reported to have significantly higher TCR beta diversity than benign nodules.

The sequence derives from a female donor with papillary thyroid cancer or a benign thyroid nodule (not recorded which). Some clones in this sample may be carry-over from other donors' samples. Sequencing was performed on tumor tissue.

The DNA sequence follows: TGTGCCAGCATCTACCGGGGGGGCCCGAGCTCCTATAATTCACCCCTCCACTTT. This encodes CASIYRGGPSSYNSPLHF. Recombination joined TRBV28 with TRBJ1-6, with a weak D call of TRBD1 (6 bases match). V was cut back by 7 bases and J by 0 bases, leaving a gap of 19 bases between them. From cysteine to phenylalanine, the CDR3 is 18 amino acids long. The only DNA kept is the CDR3, 54 bases in frame from the first base. The germline V gene sets CDR1 to MDHEN and CDR2 to SYDVKM.